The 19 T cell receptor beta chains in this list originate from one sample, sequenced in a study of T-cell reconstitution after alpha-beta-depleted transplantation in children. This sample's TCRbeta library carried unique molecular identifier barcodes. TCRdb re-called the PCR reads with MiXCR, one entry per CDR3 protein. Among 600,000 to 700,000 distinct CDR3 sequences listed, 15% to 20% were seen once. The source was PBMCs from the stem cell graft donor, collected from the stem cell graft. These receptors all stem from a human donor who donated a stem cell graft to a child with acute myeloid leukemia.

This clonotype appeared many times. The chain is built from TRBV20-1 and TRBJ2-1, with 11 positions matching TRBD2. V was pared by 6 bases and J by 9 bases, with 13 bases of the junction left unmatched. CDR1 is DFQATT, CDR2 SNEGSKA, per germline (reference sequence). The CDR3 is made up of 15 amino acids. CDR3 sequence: CSAILAGGLILEQFF. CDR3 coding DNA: TGCAGTGCCATTCTAGCGGGGGGCCTCATACTTGAGCAGTTCTTC.

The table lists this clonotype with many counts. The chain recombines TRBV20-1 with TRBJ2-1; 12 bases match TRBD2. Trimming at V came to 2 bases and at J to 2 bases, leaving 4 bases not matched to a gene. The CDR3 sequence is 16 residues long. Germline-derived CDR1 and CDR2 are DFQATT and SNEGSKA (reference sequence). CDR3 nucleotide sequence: TGCAGTGCTAGACAAGGACTAGCGGGGACCTACAATGAGCAGTTCTTC. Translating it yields CSARQGLAGTYNEQFF.

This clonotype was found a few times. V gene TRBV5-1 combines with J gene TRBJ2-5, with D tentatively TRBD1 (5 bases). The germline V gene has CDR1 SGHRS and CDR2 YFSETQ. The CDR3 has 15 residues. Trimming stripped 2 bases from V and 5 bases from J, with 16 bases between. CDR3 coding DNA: TGCGCCAGCAGCTTCCAGGGCCAGCCTGTGGAGACCCAGTACTTC. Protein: CASSFQGQPVETQYF.

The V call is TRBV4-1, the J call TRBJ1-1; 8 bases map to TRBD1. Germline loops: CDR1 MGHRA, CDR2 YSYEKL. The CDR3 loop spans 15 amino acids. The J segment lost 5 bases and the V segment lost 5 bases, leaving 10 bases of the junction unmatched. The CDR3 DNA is TGCGCCAGCAGCGACGAACCACAGGGGGGGACTGAAGCTTTCTTT. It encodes CASSDEPQGGTEAFF.

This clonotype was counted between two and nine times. CDR3 nucleotides: TGTGCCAGCAGTTTGTGGGGGGGCCCAAATGAGCAGTTCTTC. Its protein product is CASSLWGGPNEQFF. The chain joins TRBV27 to TRBJ2-1; D is possibly TRBD2 (7 bases). In germline, CDR1 is MNHEY, CDR2 SMNVEV (reference sequence). CDR3 length: 14 amino acids. Trimming removed 3 bases from V and 7 bases from J, with 13 bases in between.

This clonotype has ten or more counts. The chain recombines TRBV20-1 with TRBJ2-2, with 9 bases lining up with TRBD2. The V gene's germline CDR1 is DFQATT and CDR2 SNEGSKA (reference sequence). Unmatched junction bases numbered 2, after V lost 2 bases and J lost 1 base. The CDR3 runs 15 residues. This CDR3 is CSARLSGRNTGELFF. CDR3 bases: TGCAGTGCTAGACTTAGCGGGAGGAACACCGGGGAGCTGTTTTTT.

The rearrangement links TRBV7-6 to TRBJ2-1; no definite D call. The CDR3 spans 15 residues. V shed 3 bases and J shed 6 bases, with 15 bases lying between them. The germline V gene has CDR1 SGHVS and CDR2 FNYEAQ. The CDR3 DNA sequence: TGTGCCAGCAGCTTCGGGCCCCCACCGGGCAATGAGCAGTTCTTC. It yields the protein CASSFGPPPGNEQFF.

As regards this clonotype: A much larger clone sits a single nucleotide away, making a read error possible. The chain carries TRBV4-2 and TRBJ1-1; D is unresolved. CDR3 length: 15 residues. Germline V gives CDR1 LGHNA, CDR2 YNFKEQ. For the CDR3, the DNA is TGTGCCAGCAGCCAAGGCGGTGCGGGTGTCACTGAAGATTTCTTT. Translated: CASSQGGAGVTEDFF.

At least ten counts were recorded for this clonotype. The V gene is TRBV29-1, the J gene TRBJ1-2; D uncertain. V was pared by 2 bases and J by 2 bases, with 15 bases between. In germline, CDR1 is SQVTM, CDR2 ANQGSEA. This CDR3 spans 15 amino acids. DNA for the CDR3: TGCAGCGTTGAACGGATGGTGATGGCCAACTATGGCTACACCTTC. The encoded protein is CSVERMVMANYGYTF.

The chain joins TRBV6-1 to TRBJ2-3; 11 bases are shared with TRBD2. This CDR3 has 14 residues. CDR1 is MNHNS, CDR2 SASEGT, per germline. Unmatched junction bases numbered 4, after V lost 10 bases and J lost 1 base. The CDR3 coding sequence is TGTGCCACCCTGACTAGCGGGGGCACAGATACGCAGTATTTT. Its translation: CATLTSGGTDTQYF.

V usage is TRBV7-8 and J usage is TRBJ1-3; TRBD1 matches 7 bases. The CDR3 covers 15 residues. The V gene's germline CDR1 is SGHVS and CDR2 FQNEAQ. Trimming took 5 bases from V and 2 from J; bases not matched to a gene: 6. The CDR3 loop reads CASSPETGPGNTIYF. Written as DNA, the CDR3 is TGTGCCAGCAGCCCAGAGACAGGGCCTGGAAACACCATATATTTT.

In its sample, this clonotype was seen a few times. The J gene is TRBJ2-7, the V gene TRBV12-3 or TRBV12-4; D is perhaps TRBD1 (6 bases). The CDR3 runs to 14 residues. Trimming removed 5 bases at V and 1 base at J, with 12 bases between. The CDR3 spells CASSPHRESYEQYF. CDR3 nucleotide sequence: TGTGCCAGCAGTCCACACAGGGAATCCTACGAGCAGTACTTC.

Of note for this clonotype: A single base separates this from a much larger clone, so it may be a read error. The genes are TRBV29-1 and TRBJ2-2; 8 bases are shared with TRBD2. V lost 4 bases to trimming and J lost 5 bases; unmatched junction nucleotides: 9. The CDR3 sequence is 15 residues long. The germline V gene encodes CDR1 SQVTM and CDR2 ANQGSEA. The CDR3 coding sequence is TGCAGCGTTGGGAGTGTACTAGCGGCAACCGGGGAGCTGTTTTTT. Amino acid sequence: CSVGSVLAATGELFF.

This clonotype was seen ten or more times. This CDR3 reads CSVADRDSGANVLTF. The CDR3 DNA reads as TGCAGCGTTGCCGACAGGGACTCTGGGGCCAACGTCCTGACTTTC. V gene TRBV29-1 combines with J gene TRBJ2-6; TRBD1 matches at 7 bases. Germline-derived CDR1 and CDR2 are SQVTM and ANQGSEA. CDR3 length: 15 residues. Trimming took 4 bases from V and 0 from J; bases not matched to a gene: 3. The entire variable domain, with the rest obtained from reference TRBV29-1 and TRBJ2-6, is as follows: SAVISQKPSRDICQRGTSLTIQCQVDSQVTMMFWYRQQPGQSLTLIATANQGSEATYESGFVIDKFPISRPNLTFSTLTVSNMSPEDSSIYLCSVADRDSGANVLTFGAGSRLTVL.

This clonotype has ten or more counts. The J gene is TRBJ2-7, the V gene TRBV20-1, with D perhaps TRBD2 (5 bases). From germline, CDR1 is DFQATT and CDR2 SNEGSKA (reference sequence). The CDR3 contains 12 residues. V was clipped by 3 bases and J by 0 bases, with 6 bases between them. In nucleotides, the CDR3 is TGCAGTGCTAGGGACTCCTCCTACGAGCAGTACTTC. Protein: CSARDSSYEQYF.

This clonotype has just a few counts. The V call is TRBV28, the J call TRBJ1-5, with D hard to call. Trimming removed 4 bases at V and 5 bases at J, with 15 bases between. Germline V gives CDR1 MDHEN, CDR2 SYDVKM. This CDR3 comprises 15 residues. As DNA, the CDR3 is TGTGCCAGCAGTTCTGTGGGGTTGATTCATCAGCCCCAGCATTTT. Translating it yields CASSSVGLIHQPQHF.

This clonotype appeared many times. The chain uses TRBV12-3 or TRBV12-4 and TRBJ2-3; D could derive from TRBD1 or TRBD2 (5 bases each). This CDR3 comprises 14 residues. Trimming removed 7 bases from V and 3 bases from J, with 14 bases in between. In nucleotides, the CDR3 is TGTGCCAGCACTCTCTTGGGGGTTACAGATACGCAGTATTTT. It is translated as CASTLLGVTDTQYF.

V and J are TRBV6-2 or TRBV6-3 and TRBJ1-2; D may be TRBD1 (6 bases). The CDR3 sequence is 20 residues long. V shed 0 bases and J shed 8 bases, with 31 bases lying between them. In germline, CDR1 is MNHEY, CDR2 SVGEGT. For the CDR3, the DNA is TGTGCCAGCAGTTACTCCGTATATAGTGGGGACACGGGACCCCGTCGGGGCTACACCTTC. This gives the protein CASSYSVYSGDTGPRRGYTF.

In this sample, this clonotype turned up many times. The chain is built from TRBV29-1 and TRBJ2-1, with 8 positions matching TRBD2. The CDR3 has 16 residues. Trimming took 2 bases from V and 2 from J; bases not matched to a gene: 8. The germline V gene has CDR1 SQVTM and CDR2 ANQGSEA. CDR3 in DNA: TGCAGCGTTGAATTTTTGGCGGGGGGAACCTACAATGAGCAGTTCTTC. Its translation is CSVEFLAGGTYNEQFF.